Included here is one T cell receptor beta chain sequence, with context. This specimen comes from a study of T-cell memory formation after mild COVID-19. TCRdb independently ran MiXCR on the 5' RACE reads; one entry per CDR3 protein. The sample lists 400,000 to 450,000 distinct CDR3 sequences, 18% seen once, with around a fifth in the top ten. The CDR3 covers 16 residues. The V end lost 0 bases, the J end lost 9 bases, and 16 bases lay between the germline ends. Germline values: CDR1 SGDLS, CDR2 YYNGEE. The sample comprised PBMCs or a T cell subset sorted from them (not recorded which). This chain connects TRBV9 to TRBJ1-6; D is perhaps TRBD1 (6 bases). This TCR was sampled from a man between 18 and 35 years old who had mild COVID-19 (a few samples of this study predate the infection). Cell type and time point are not known. This CDR3 reads CASSVGPPGVVSPLHF. CDR3 sequence (DNA): TGTGCCAGCAGCGTAGGACCACCAGGGGTTGTTTCACCCCTCCACTTT. The complete variable domain, with remaining parts taken from reference TRBV9 and TRBJ1-6, reads DSGVTQTPKHLITATGQRVTLRCSPRSGDLSVYWYQQSLDQGLQFLIQYYNGEERAKGNILERFSAQQFPDLHSELNLSSLELGDSALYFCASSVGPPGVVSPLHFGNGTRLTVT.